What follows is one TCR beta chain and its context. What it binds is unknown. This specimen belongs to a study of cytomegalovirus exposure and HLA in healthy donors. Broader study findings: Productive status was seen about 90% or about 30% of the time for most TCR beta V segments in an earlier analysis. Exclusion as indistinguishable affected some V segments, including TRBV6-2 and TRBV6-3. Among donors in an Asian-associated ancestry cluster, a later analysis reportedly found fewer N-insertions than the approximately 700-donor mean.

Germline V gene sequence: CDR1 MNHEY, CDR2 SVGAGI. The CDR3 covers 15 residues. 60 Vbeta and 13 Jbeta primers were used in PCR. Generated by immunoSEQ multiplex PCR, the TCRdb table keeps only in-frame clones and is missing some. The sample contains roughly 180,000 clones, 70% to 85% of which appear only once. The clonotype comes from a woman aged 55-75 years in good health and CMV-seropositive. The chain uses TRBV6-5 and TRBJ2-5; D may be TRBD1 (6 bases). The J call may be mistaken, given a closer DNA end match to TRBJ2-7. Material for sequencing was PBMCs. In DNA, the CDR3 is TGTGCCAGCAGTTACGCACGGGACATCTCCTACGAGCAGTACTTC. Translating gives CASSYARDISYEQYF.